This is a list of T cell receptor beta chains from one sample in a study of regulatory T cells in long-lasting Graves disease. TCRdb re-analysed the multiplex PCR reads in MiXCR, keeping a single row per CDR3 protein. The sample carries 360,000 or so distinct CDR3 sequences, over 15% recorded once. Another study also made use of these data, one on T cells in Graves' hyperthyroidism and ophthalmopathy.

Sequencing was performed on peripheral blood mononuclear cells (PBMCs), taken at new diagnosis, from a patient treated with antithyroid drugs. These receptors were obtained from a man aged 35-49 years with Graves disease. CDR3s include the opening cysteine and the closing phenylalanine or tryptophan. The order of the fields is CDR3 protein, CDR3 DNA, D gene, J gene, V gene, CDR3 length, clone size. A D gene is named only where the DNA matches it firmly. Clone sizes are given selectively: once, few, many, or a class where the clone is expanded.

cdr3_aa: CASSQERTGRLETQYF
cdr3_nt: TGCGCCAGCAGCCAAGAAAGGACAGGGAGGTTGGAGACCCAGTACTTC
d_call: TRBD1
j_call: TRBJ2-5
v_call: TRBV4-3
cdr3_length: 16
clone_size: few

cdr3_aa: CASSESSGGPYEQYF
cdr3_nt: TGCGCCAGCAGTGAGTCAAGCGGGGGCCCCTACGAGCAGTACTTC
d_call: TRBD2
j_call: TRBJ2-7
v_call: TRBV10-2
cdr3_length: 15
clone_size: few

cdr3_aa: CASSFTGLSYNEQFF
cdr3_nt: TGCGCCAGCAGCTTTACAGGGCTTTCCTACAATGAGCAGTTCTTC
d_call: .
j_call: TRBJ2-1
v_call: TRBV5-1
cdr3_length: 15
clone_size: .

cdr3_aa: CASSLGTSVTDTQYF
cdr3_nt: TGTGCCAGCAGCCTCGGGACTAGCGTTACAGATACGCAGTATTTT
d_call: TRBD2
j_call: TRBJ2-3
v_call: TRBV5-4
cdr3_length: 15
clone_size: many

cdr3_aa: CASSHTQGGILMEQYF
cdr3_nt: TGTGCCAGCAGCCACACGCAGGGGGGTATCCTCATGGAGCAGTACTTC
d_call: .
j_call: TRBJ2-7
v_call: TRBV11-3
cdr3_length: 16
clone_size: many

cdr3_aa: CASSLDGIGELFF
cdr3_nt: TGTGCCAGCAGTTTAGATGGAATCGGGGAGCTGTTTTTT
d_call: .
j_call: TRBJ2-2
v_call: TRBV12-3/TRBV12-4
cdr3_length: 13
clone_size: many

cdr3_aa: CASSDSGGVTGELFF
cdr3_nt: TGTGCCAGCAGCGATAGCGGGGGGGTCACCGGGGAGCTGTTTTTT
d_call: TRBD2
j_call: TRBJ2-2
v_call: TRBV9
cdr3_length: 15
clone_size: few

cdr3_aa: CAISDLDRGSYEQYF
cdr3_nt: TGTGCCATCAGTGATTTAGACAGGGGCTCCTACGAGCAGTACTTC
d_call: TRBD1
j_call: TRBJ2-7
v_call: TRBV10-3
cdr3_length: 15
clone_size: many

cdr3_aa: CASSRGRGWGETQYF
cdr3_nt: TGTGCCAGCAGTCGGGGCAGGGGTTGGGGAGAGACCCAGTACTTC
d_call: .
j_call: TRBJ2-5
v_call: TRBV7-9
cdr3_length: 15
clone_size: .

cdr3_aa: CASSQGNEETQYF
cdr3_nt: TGCGCCAGCAGCCAGGGGAACGAAGAGACCCAGTACTTC
d_call: .
j_call: TRBJ2-5
v_call: TRBV5-1
cdr3_length: 13
clone_size: many

cdr3_aa: CASSQDGASGGETQYF
cdr3_nt: TGCGCCAGCAGCCAAGATGGGGCCAGCGGGGGAGAGACCCAGTACTTC
d_call: TRBD2
j_call: TRBJ2-5
v_call: TRBV4-1
cdr3_length: 16
clone_size: .

cdr3_aa: CASSPSSVNTGELFF
cdr3_nt: TGTGCCAGCAGCCCTTCCTCGGTTAACACCGGGGAGCTGTTTTTT
d_call: .
j_call: TRBJ2-2
v_call: TRBV3-1
cdr3_length: 15
clone_size: many

cdr3_aa: CASSRIWTSGYEQYF
cdr3_nt: TGCGCCAGCAGCCGAATTTGGACTAGCGGCTACGAGCAGTACTTC
d_call: TRBD2
j_call: TRBJ2-7
v_call: TRBV4-1
cdr3_length: 15
clone_size: many

cdr3_aa: CASKRDRGFYNEQFF
cdr3_nt: TGTGCCAGTAAAAGGGACAGGGGCTTCTACAATGAGCAGTTCTTC
d_call: TRBD1
j_call: TRBJ2-1
v_call: TRBV19
cdr3_length: 15
clone_size: .

cdr3_aa: CASSLGPKPQTQYF
cdr3_nt: TGCGCCAGCAGCTTGGGACCTAAGCCCCAGACCCAGTACTTC
d_call: .
j_call: TRBJ2-5
v_call: TRBV5-1
cdr3_length: 14
clone_size: many

cdr3_aa: CASSFGGTGGYEQYF
cdr3_nt: TGTGCCAGCAGCTTCGGAGGGACAGGGGGCTACGAGCAGTACTTC
d_call: TRBD1
j_call: TRBJ2-7
v_call: TRBV7-2
cdr3_length: 15
clone_size: .

cdr3_aa: CASSPGEAGAYNEQFF
cdr3_nt: TGCGCCAGCAGCCCGGGGGAGGCGGGGGCATACAATGAGCAGTTCTTC
d_call: .
j_call: TRBJ2-1
v_call: TRBV5-1
cdr3_length: 16
clone_size: few

cdr3_aa: CAPSLGRTSYNEQFF
cdr3_nt: TGTGCCCCCAGCTTAGGGAGGACTTCCTACAATGAGCAGTTCTTC
d_call: .
j_call: TRBJ2-1
v_call: TRBV7-3
cdr3_length: 15
clone_size: .

cdr3_aa: CASSQDSSRAYEQYF
cdr3_nt: TGTGCCAGCAGCCAAGATTCAAGCAGGGCCTACGAGCAGTACTTC
d_call: .
j_call: TRBJ2-7
v_call: TRBV4-2
cdr3_length: 15
clone_size: many

cdr3_aa: CSARGRGENYNEQFF
cdr3_nt: TGCAGTGCTAGAGGGCGGGGGGAAAACTACAATGAGCAGTTCTTC
d_call: TRBD2
j_call: TRBJ2-1
v_call: TRBV20-1
cdr3_length: 15
clone_size: many

cdr3_aa: CASSQVQGIGEKLFF
cdr3_nt: TGTGCCAGCAGCCAAGTTCAGGGGATTGGTGAAAAACTGTTTTTT
d_call: .
j_call: TRBJ1-4
v_call: TRBV4-2
cdr3_length: 15
clone_size: .

cdr3_aa: CSASTSFSTDTQYF
cdr3_nt: TGCAGTGCCTCGACTAGCTTTAGCACAGATACGCAGTATTTT
d_call: TRBD2
j_call: TRBJ2-3
v_call: TRBV20-1
cdr3_length: 14
clone_size: many

cdr3_aa: CASSFSGLHRYEQFF
cdr3_nt: TGTGCCAGCAGTTTTTCGGGACTCCATCGATATGAGCAGTTCTTC
d_call: .
j_call: TRBJ2-1
v_call: TRBV28
cdr3_length: 15
clone_size: .

cdr3_aa: CASRPGVSHEQYF
cdr3_nt: TGTGCCAGCAGGCCTGGGGTGTCCCACGAGCAGTACTTC
d_call: .
j_call: TRBJ2-7
v_call: TRBV6-1
cdr3_length: 13
clone_size: few

cdr3_aa: CASSSAPGQPPYEQYF
cdr3_nt: TGTGCCAGCAGTTCCGCTCCGGGACAACCGCCCTACGAGCAGTACTTC
d_call: .
j_call: TRBJ2-7
v_call: TRBV28
cdr3_length: 16
clone_size: .

cdr3_aa: CASSETGFSNEKLFF
cdr3_nt: TGTGCCAGCAGTGAGACAGGCTTCTCTAATGAAAAACTGTTTTTT
d_call: .
j_call: TRBJ1-4
v_call: TRBV6-1
cdr3_length: 15
clone_size: .

cdr3_aa: CSASKAPRGGPPYNEQFF
cdr3_nt: TGCAGTGCCAGCAAGGCCCCCCGCGGGGGCCCACCCTACAATGAGCAGTTCTTC
d_call: .
j_call: TRBJ2-1
v_call: TRBV20-1
cdr3_length: 18
clone_size: .

cdr3_aa: CASSPQAGFEETQYF
cdr3_nt: TGTGCCAGCAGTCCCCAGGCAGGTTTCGAAGAGACCCAGTACTTC
d_call: .
j_call: TRBJ2-5
v_call: TRBV28
cdr3_length: 15
clone_size: many

cdr3_aa: CATSDLHGSSYNEQFF
cdr3_nt: TGTGCCACCAGTGATTTGCACGGAAGCTCCTACAATGAGCAGTTCTTC
d_call: .
j_call: TRBJ2-1
v_call: TRBV24-1
cdr3_length: 16
clone_size: .

cdr3_aa: CASSREGADYEQYF
cdr3_nt: TGCGCCAGCAGCAGAGAGGGGGCTGATTACGAGCAGTACTTC
d_call: TRBD1
j_call: TRBJ2-7
v_call: TRBV5-1
cdr3_length: 14
clone_size: many

cdr3_aa: CASRPWVSGRETQYF
cdr3_nt: TGTGCCAGCAGGCCCTGGGTTAGCGGCAGGGAGACCCAGTACTTC
d_call: .
j_call: TRBJ2-5
v_call: TRBV28
cdr3_length: 15
clone_size: few

cdr3_aa: CASSPQGTNEKLFF
cdr3_nt: TGCGCCAGCAGCCCGCAGGGGACTAATGAAAAACTGTTTTTT
d_call: .
j_call: TRBJ1-4
v_call: TRBV5-1
cdr3_length: 14
clone_size: .

cdr3_aa: CASSPNPGTHEQYF
cdr3_nt: TGTGCCAGCTCACCGAACCCGGGGACCCACGAGCAGTACTTC
d_call: .
j_call: TRBJ2-7
v_call: TRBV18
cdr3_length: 14
clone_size: many

cdr3_aa: CASSGRESTDTQYF
cdr3_nt: TGTGCCAGCAGCGGGCGGGAGAGCACAGATACGCAGTATTTT
d_call: TRBD2
j_call: TRBJ2-3
v_call: TRBV9
cdr3_length: 14
clone_size: few

cdr3_aa: CASSPPRGGVNEQYF
cdr3_nt: TGTGCCAGCTCACCACCGCGAGGAGGGGTAAACGAGCAGTACTTC
d_call: .
j_call: TRBJ2-7
v_call: TRBV18
cdr3_length: 15
clone_size: .

cdr3_aa: CASIRGGADPEQYF
cdr3_nt: TGTGCCAGCATTCGAGGAGGGGCAGATCCCGAGCAGTACTTC
d_call: .
j_call: TRBJ2-7
v_call: TRBV28
cdr3_length: 14
clone_size: few

cdr3_aa: CAVSSYEQYF
cdr3_nt: TGTGCGGTTAGCTCCTACGAGCAGTACTTC
d_call: .
j_call: TRBJ2-7
v_call: TRBV28
cdr3_length: 10
clone_size: many

cdr3_aa: CASSYGAGGEVSPLHF
cdr3_nt: TGTGCCAGCAGTTACGGGGCAGGAGGGGAGGTTTCACCCCTCCACTTT
d_call: .
j_call: TRBJ1-6
v_call: TRBV6-5
cdr3_length: 16
clone_size: few

cdr3_aa: CASSSGQTGQYYEQYF
cdr3_nt: TGTGCCAGCAGTTCCGGACAGACAGGACAATACTACGAGCAGTACTTC
d_call: .
j_call: TRBJ2-7
v_call: TRBV12-3/TRBV12-4
cdr3_length: 16
clone_size: many

cdr3_aa: CATSDLGQHEQFF
cdr3_nt: TGTGCCACCAGTGATTTAGGCCAGCATGAGCAGTTCTTC
d_call: .
j_call: TRBJ2-1
v_call: TRBV24-1
cdr3_length: 13
clone_size: .

cdr3_aa: CASSPHRLNQPQHF
cdr3_nt: TGTGCCAGCAGTCCCCATAGGCTAAATCAGCCCCAGCATTTT
d_call: .
j_call: TRBJ1-5
v_call: TRBV12-3/TRBV12-4
cdr3_length: 14
clone_size: few

cdr3_aa: CASSLPRGETQYF
cdr3_nt: TGTGCCAGCAGTTTACCGCGGGGGGAGACCCAGTACTTC
d_call: TRBD2
j_call: TRBJ2-5
v_call: TRBV28
cdr3_length: 13
clone_size: .

cdr3_aa: CASSWDSDTQYF
cdr3_nt: TGTGCCAGCAGCTGGGACTCAGATACGCAGTATTTT
d_call: .
j_call: TRBJ2-3
v_call: TRBV7-9
cdr3_length: 12
clone_size: many

cdr3_aa: CASSQGPFNYGYTF
cdr3_nt: TGTGCCAGCAGCCAGGGGCCTTTTAACTATGGCTACACCTTC
d_call: .
j_call: TRBJ1-2
v_call: TRBV6-1
cdr3_length: 14
clone_size: few

cdr3_aa: CASSITSGGSDTQYF
cdr3_nt: TGTGCCAGTAGTATAACTAGCGGGGGCTCAGATACGCAGTATTTT
d_call: TRBD2
j_call: TRBJ2-3
v_call: TRBV19
cdr3_length: 15
clone_size: .

cdr3_aa: CASSLWGRGSRSYEQYF
cdr3_nt: TGTGCCAGCAGTTTATGGGGTAGGGGGTCCCGCTCCTACGAGCAGTACTTC
d_call: .
j_call: TRBJ2-7
v_call: TRBV28
cdr3_length: 17
clone_size: many

cdr3_aa: CATSRGFEQKQETQYF
cdr3_nt: TGTGCCACCAGCAGAGGTTTCGAACAAAAACAAGAGACCCAGTACTTC
d_call: .
j_call: TRBJ2-5
v_call: TRBV15
cdr3_length: 16
clone_size: .

cdr3_aa: CSAVDGYNEQFF
cdr3_nt: TGCAGTGCAGTGGACGGCTACAATGAGCAGTTCTTC
d_call: .
j_call: TRBJ2-1
v_call: TRBV20-1
cdr3_length: 12
clone_size: many

cdr3_aa: CATIPGQGSYEQYF
cdr3_nt: TGTGCCACGATACCGGGACAGGGCTCCTACGAGCAGTACTTC
d_call: TRBD1
j_call: TRBJ2-7
v_call: TRBV10-3
cdr3_length: 14
clone_size: many

cdr3_aa: CASSLDGGQGWSPLHF
cdr3_nt: TGCGCCAGCAGCTTGGACGGGGGACAGGGGTGGTCACCCCTCCACTTT
d_call: TRBD1
j_call: TRBJ1-6
v_call: TRBV5-1
cdr3_length: 16
clone_size: many

cdr3_aa: CASSEMGQPQETQYF
cdr3_nt: TGTGCCAGCAGTGAAATGGGACAGCCCCAAGAGACCCAGTACTTC
d_call: TRBD1
j_call: TRBJ2-5
v_call: TRBV2
cdr3_length: 15
clone_size: many